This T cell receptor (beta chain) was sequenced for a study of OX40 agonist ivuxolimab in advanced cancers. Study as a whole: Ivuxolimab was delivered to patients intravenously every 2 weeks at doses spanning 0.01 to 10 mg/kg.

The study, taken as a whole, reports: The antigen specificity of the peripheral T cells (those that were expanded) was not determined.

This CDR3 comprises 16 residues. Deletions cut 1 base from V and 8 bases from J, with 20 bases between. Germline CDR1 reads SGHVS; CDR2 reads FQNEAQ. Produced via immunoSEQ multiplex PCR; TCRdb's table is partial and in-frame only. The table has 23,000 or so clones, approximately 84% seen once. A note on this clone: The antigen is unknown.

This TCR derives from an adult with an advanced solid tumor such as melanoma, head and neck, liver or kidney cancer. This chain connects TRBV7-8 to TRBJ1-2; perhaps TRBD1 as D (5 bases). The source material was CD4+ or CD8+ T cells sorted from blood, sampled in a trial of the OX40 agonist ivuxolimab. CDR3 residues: CASSLDVAGPEGGYTF. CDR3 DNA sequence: TGTGCCAGCAGCTTAGACGTGGCAGGGCCAGAGGGGGGCTACACCTTC.